The 18 T cell receptor beta chains listed next were all sequenced from one sample in a study of response to subunit inactivated influenza vaccine. TCRdb passed the RT-PCR reads through MiXCR, listing each CDR3 protein once. The table has more than 450,000 distinct CDR3 sequences, approximately 12% seen once. The material was PBMCs from blood, obtained on the day of vaccination. The receptors were sampled from a man aged 45-60 years who received an inactivated influenza vaccine.

There are many counts of this clonotype. This chain uses TRBV6-2 or TRBV6-3 with TRBJ2-1; 10 bases are a match to TRBD2. The V and J ends lost 2 bases and 7 bases, in that order; junction bases with no gene match: 2. There are 14 residues in the CDR3. Germline assignment: CDR1 MNHEY and CDR2 SVGEGT. CDR3 bases: TGTGCCAGCAGTTACAGCGGGGGGGCTAATGAGCAGTTCTTC. This sequence encodes CASSYSGGANEQFF.

The chain is built from TRBV5-4 and TRBJ2-5; 14 nucleotides align to TRBD2. The CDR3 length is 17 residues. The germline V gene has CDR1 SGHNT and CDR2 YYREEE (reference sequence). The J segment lost 5 bases and the V segment lost 4 bases, leaving 10 bases of the junction unmatched. CDR3 protein: CASSPKTSGGASETQYF. The CDR3 DNA sequence: TGTGCCAGCAGCCCCAAGACTAGCGGGGGGGCATCCGAGACCCAGTACTTC.

With respect to this clonotype: A read error is possible here, since a much larger clone lies one base away. The gene calls are TRBV12-3 or TRBV12-4 and TRBJ2-7; 10 bases match TRBD1. The CDR3 runs 13 residues. V was clipped by 4 bases and J by 5 bases; unmatched bases: 2. The CDR3 spells CASSWDRGHEQYF. As DNA, the CDR3 is TGTGCCAGCAGTTGGGACAGGGGCCACGAGCAGTACTTC.

The chain uses TRBV7-3 and TRBJ2-5, with 7 nucleotides matching TRBD1. V was clipped by 4 bases and J by 5 bases; unmatched bases: 13. Germline V gene sequence: CDR1 SGHTA, CDR2 FQGTGA. The CDR3 loop spans 16 amino acids. The CDR3, as DNA: TGTGCCAGCAGCTCCCGGTCAGGGGGTAGTCGTGAGACCCAGTACTTC. It is translated as CASSSRSGGSRETQYF.

The rearrangement links TRBV7-9 to TRBJ1-1, with D maybe TRBD1 (6 bases). CDR1 is SEHNR, CDR2 FQNEAQ, per germline (reference sequence). The length of the CDR3 is 14 residues. Trimming stripped 0 bases from V and 6 bases from J, with 11 bases between. This chain's CDR3 is CASSLAGHASEAFF. CDR3 bases: TGTGCCAGCAGCTTAGCGGGACACGCGTCTGAAGCTTTCTTT.

This clonotype was detected many times. V usage is TRBV20-1 and J usage is TRBJ1-2, with a weak D call TRBD1 (6 bases). V was cut by 3 bases and J by 8 bases, with 22 bases left in between. Germline CDR1 and CDR2: DFQATT and SNEGSKA (reference sequence). The CDR3 runs 15 residues. The DNA for the CDR3 is TGCAGTGCTAGTGATTACAGGGCCCGGGCAGGGGGCTACACCTTC. As protein: CSASDYRARAGGYTF.

The chain couples TRBV6-2 or TRBV6-3 to TRBJ2-7; D is perhaps TRBD2 (6 bases). Germline V gene lookup returns CDR1 MNHEY and CDR2 SVGEGT. V gave up 2 bases and J gave up 5 bases, with 19 bases separating them. This CDR3 has 16 amino acids. CDR3 nucleotide sequence: TGTGCCAGCAGTTACGGGCCGGGAGTAGTACACAACGAGCAGTACTTC. Translating it yields CASSYGPGVVHNEQYF.

In this sample, this clonotype turned up a few times. The V and J genes are TRBV12-3 or TRBV12-4 and TRBJ2-5, with 16 bases fitting TRBD2. This CDR3 has 17 residues. The V gene end was trimmed by 6 bases and the J gene end by 4 bases; junction bases not matched to a gene: 8. CDR3 sequence reads: CASSPGTSGRARETQYF. DNA for the CDR3: TGTGCCAGCAGCCCAGGGACTAGCGGGAGGGCCAGAGAGACCCAGTACTTC.

The V call is TRBV10-3, the J call TRBJ1-4; D perhaps matches TRBD1 (5 bases). V lost 3 bases to trimming and J lost 3 bases, with 11 bases between them. The CDR3 runs to 15 residues. Looked up from germline, CDR1 is ENHRY and CDR2 is SYGVKD. The CDR3 is CAISDPREANEKLFF. The CDR3, as DNA: TGTGCCATCAGTGACCCCAGGGAGGCTAATGAAAAACTGTTTTTT.

This clonotype was seen ten or more times. In nucleotides, the CDR3 is TGTGCCAGCTCACCGGTCCAGAACACCGGGGAGCTGTTTTTT. Its translation is CASSPVQNTGELFF. The gene calls are TRBV18 and TRBJ2-2, with D unresolved. The germline V and J ends were trimmed by 3 bases and 1 base, with 6 bases remaining between them. CDR1 is KGHSH and CDR2 is LQKENI in the germline V gene. The CDR3 contains 14 residues. Full variable domain (missing parts from reference TRBV18 and TRBJ2-2): NAGVMQNPRHLVRRRGQEARLRCSPMKGHSHVYWYRQLPEEGLKFMVYLQKENIIDESGMPKERFSAEFPKEGPSILRIQQVVRGDSAAYFCASSPVQNTGELFFGEGSRLTVL.

The sample holds many counts of this clonotype. The chain combines TRBV5-1 with TRBJ2-3; a weak D match, TRBD2 (5 bases). Trimming shortened V by 0 bases and J by 0 bases, and 11 bases separated the two germline ends. The CDR3 has 16 amino acids. The germline gives CDR1 SGHRS, CDR2 YFSETQ. This CDR3 reads CASSLAGIPSTDTQYF. The DNA for the CDR3 is TGCGCCAGCAGCTTGGCGGGGATCCCTAGCACAGATACGCAGTATTTT.

CDR3 DNA sequence: TGTGCCAGCAGCTTGAGCGCGACCCAGTACTTC. Amino acid sequence: CASSLSATQYF. The J gene is TRBJ2-5, the V gene TRBV5-6; D is undetermined. Deletions cut 1 base from V and 7 bases from J, with 5 bases between. There are 11 residues in the CDR3. In germline, CDR1 is SGHDT, CDR2 YYEEEE.

V gene TRBV5-1 combines with J gene TRBJ2-5, with 7 bases lining up with TRBD1. The germline CDR1 and CDR2 sequences are SGHRS and YFSETQ. After removal of 2 bases from V and 5 bases from J, the junction contained 9 bases not matched to a gene. The CDR3 runs to 15 residues. The DNA of the CDR3 is TGCGCCAGCAGCTTTAACAGGGGCCTTGGGGAGACCCAGTACTTC. It codes for CASSFNRGLGETQYF.

This clonotype showed up many times. The chain combines TRBV20-1 with TRBJ2-5; TRBD2 matches 8 bases. The CDR3 sequence is 14 residues long. Germline CDR1 is DFQATT and CDR2 is SNEGSKA (reference sequence). V trimming: 4 bases; J trimming: 2 bases; junction bases outside the gene matches: 6. The chain's CDR3 is CSATKAGGQETQYF. The CDR3 region has the DNA TGCAGTGCTACGAAGGCGGGGGGACAAGAGACCCAGTACTTC.

The count of this clonotype is one. J is TRBJ1-2 and V is TRBV27; 8 positions match TRBD1. V dropped 5 bases and J dropped 7; count of bases not matched to a gene: 6. This CDR3 region has 13 residues. The germline gives CDR1 MNHEY, CDR2 SMNVEV (reference sequence). The CDR3 DNA sequence: TGTGCCAGCAGTGTTGACAGGGGTGTTGGCTACACCTTC. Translating it yields CASSVDRGVGYTF.

This clonotype appeared a few times. The gene calls are TRBV7-6 and TRBJ2-7; 10 nucleotides line up with TRBD2. Germline V gene data show CDR1 as SGHVS and CDR2 as FNYEAQ. Losses at the gene ends were 2 bases for V and 1 base for J; bases not matched to a gene: 11. CDR3 length: 18 amino acids. The CDR3 region has the DNA TGTGCCAGCAGCTTATCAGCGGGAGGGTCTTTCGAGTCCTACGAGCAGTACTTC. This gives the protein CASSLSAGGSFESYEQYF.

The V and J genes are TRBV20-1 and TRBJ2-2; D may be TRBD2 (6 bases). V was pared by 5 bases and J by 5 bases, with 15 bases between. From germline, CDR1 is DFQATT and CDR2 SNEGSKA (reference sequence). The CDR3 spans 14 residues. The CDR3 region has the DNA TGCAGTGCTTCGGGGTGGGAGGCAACCGGGGAGCTGTTTTTT. Protein product: CSASGWEATGELFF.

A few counts support this clonotype. This chain uses TRBV6-5 with TRBJ2-7; 7 bases match TRBD2. With 4 bases clipped from V and 3 bases from J, the junction kept 6 bases outside the gene matches. Germline values: CDR1 MNHEY, CDR2 SVGAGI. The CDR3 length is 14 residues. The DNA for the CDR3 is TGTGCCAGCAGTTTGGCTAGCGGCGACTACGAGCAGTACTTC. It translates to CASSLASGDYEQYF.